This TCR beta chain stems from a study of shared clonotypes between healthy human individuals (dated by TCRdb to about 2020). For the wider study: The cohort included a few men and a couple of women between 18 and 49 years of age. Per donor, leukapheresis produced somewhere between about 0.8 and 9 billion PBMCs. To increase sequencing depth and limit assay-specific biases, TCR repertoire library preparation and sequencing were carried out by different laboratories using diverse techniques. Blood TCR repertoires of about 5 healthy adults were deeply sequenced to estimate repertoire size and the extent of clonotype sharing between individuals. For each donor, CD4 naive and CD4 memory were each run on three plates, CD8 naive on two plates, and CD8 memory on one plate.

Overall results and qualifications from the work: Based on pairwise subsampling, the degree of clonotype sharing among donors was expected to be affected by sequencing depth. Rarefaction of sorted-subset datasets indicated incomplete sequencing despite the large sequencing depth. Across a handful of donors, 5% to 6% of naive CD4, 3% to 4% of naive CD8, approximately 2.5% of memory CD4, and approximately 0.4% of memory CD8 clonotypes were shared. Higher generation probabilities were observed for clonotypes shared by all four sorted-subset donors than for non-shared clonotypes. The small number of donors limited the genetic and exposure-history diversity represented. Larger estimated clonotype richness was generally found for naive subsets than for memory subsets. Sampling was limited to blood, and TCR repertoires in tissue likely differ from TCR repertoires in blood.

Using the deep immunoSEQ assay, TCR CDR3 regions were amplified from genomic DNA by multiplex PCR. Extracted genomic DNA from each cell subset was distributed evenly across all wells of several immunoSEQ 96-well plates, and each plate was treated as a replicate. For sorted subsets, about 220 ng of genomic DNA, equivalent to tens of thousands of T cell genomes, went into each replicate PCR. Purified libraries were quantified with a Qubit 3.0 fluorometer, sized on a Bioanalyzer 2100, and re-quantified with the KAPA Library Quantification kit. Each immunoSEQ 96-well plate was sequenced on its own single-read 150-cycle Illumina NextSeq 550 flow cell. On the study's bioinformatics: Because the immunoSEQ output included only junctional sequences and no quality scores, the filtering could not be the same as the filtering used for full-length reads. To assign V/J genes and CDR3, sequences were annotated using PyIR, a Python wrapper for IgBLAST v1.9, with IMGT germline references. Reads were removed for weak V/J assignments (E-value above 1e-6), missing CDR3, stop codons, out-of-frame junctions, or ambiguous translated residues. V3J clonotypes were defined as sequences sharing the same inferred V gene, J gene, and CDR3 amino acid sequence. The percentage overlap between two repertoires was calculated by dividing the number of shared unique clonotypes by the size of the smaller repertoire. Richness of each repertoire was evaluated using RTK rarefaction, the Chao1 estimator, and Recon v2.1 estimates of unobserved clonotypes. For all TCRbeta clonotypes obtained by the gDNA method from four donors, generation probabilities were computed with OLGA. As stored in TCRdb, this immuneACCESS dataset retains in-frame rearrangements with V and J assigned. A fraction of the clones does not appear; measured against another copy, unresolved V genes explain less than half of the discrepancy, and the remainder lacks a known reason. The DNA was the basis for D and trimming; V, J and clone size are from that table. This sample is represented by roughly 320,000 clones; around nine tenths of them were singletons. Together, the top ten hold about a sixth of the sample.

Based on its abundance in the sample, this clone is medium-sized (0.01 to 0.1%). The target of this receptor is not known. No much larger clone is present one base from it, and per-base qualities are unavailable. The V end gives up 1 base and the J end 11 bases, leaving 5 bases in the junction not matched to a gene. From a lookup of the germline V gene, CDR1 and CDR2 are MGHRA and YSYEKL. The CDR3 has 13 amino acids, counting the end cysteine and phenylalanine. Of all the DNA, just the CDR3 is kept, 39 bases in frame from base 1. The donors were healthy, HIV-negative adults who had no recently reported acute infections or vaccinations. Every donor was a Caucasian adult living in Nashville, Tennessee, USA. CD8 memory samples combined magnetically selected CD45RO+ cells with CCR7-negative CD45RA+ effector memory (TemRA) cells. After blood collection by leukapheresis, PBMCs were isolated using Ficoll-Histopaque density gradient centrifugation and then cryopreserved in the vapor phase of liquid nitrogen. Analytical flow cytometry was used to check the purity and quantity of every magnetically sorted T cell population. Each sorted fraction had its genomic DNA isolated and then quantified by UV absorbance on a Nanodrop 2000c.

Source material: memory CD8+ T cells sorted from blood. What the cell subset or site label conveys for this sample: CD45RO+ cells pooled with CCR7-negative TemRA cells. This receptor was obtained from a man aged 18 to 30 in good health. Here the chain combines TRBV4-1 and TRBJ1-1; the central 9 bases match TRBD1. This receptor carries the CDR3 CASSQVGTGYAFF. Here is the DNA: TGCGCCAGCAGCCAAGTGGGGACAGGGTATGCTTTCTTT.